This T cell receptor beta chain was observed in a study of cytomegalovirus exposure and HLA in healthy donors. Overall study findings and caveats: Sequencing probably produced one cluster of sequence variants that were highly shared. Cytomegalovirus association was assigned to approximately 160 TCR beta chains. TCR beta V segments were, for the most part, productive about 87% or about 30% of the time in an earlier analysis. HLA alleles were associated with 15,000 to 20,000 TCR beta sequences in a later analysis at 0.05 false discovery rate.

The germline V gene has CDR1 SGHRS and CDR2 YFSETQ. V shed 6 bases and J shed 8 bases, with 14 bases lying between them. The CDR3 runs 13 residues. For this clone: Its antigen is not identified.

Researchers ran the PCR with 60 Vbeta and 13 Jbeta primers. The data were produced by immunoSEQ multiplex PCR, yet TCRdb's version contains in-frame clones alone and is incomplete. This sample has roughly 120,000 clones; approximately 73% occur once, and the top ten carry under 9.5%. V usage is TRBV5-1 and J usage is TRBJ2-2; no clear D gene. The sequenced sample consisted of PBMCs. This sequence was found in a man aged 35-49 years in good health and CMV-seronegative. Written as DNA, the CDR3 is TGCGCCAGCAATCATCCTTCAGCGGGGGAGCTGTTTTTT. This codes for CASNHPSAGELFF.